The rows below give T cell receptor beta chains drawn from one sample of a study of vaccination and CD4 T cells after COVID-19. For these TCRs, the target antigens are not known. Via MiXCR, TCRdb re-called the PCR reads, giving one row per CDR3 protein. The profile covers over 15,000 distinct CDR3 sequences, with 44% appearing a single time and 7.3% taken by the ten largest. The sample consisted of CD4+ T cells from blood, cultured in vitro, taken after SARS-CoV-2 vaccination. Receptors originate from a human donor who had recovered from COVID-19. Each CDR3 is given with its conserved first and last residue. Fields, in order: D gene, clone size, V gene, J gene, CDR3 DNA, CDR3 protein. The D gene is left open where the match is weak. Expanded clones get a size class; other rows say once, few or many, or leave the size out.

>-|-|TRBV19|TRBJ2-3
TGTGCCAGTAGCGGTTTAGCAGGGCCTAGCACAGATACGCAGTATTTT
CASSGLAGPSTDTQYF
>TRBD2|-|TRBV20-1|TRBJ2-7
TGCAGTTCCCAGGGGGGGACTAGCGGGAGTTTCAACGAGCAGTACTTC
CSSQGGTSGSFNEQYF
>TRBD1|medium-sized|TRBV20-1|TRBJ1-2
TGCAGTGCTAGTTACCCCCCGAAGCCAGAGACAGGGATGAATACGGACGGCTACACCTTC
CSASYPPKPETGMNTDGYTF
>-|few|TRBV15|TRBJ2-6
TGTGCCACCAGCTTCGGCCGGGACTCTGGGGCCAACGTCCTGACTTTC
CATSFGRDSGANVLTF
>-|medium-sized|TRBV6-5|TRBJ1-1
TGTGCCAGCAGTTACATTCTAGGTCGGCAGGGAAAGACTGAAGCTTTCTTT
CASSYILGRQGKTEAFF
>-|large|TRBV20-1|TRBJ1-3
TGCAGTGCTCTGGACGGCTCTGGAAACACCATATATTTT
CSALDGSGNTIYF
>-|-|TRBV19|TRBJ1-6
TGTGCCAGTAGTAGAGATTGGAGCTCCTATAATTCACCCCTCCACTTT
CASSRDWSSYNSPLHF
>-|-|TRBV20-1|TRBJ2-1
TGCAGTGCTAGAGACGCCGCGTTCTCCTACAATGAGCAGTTCTTC
CSARDAAFSYNEQFF
>-|few|TRBV19|TRBJ2-2
TGTGCCAGTAGTATTTTCAGCCTGTTCACCGGGGAGCTGTTTTTT
CASSIFSLFTGELFF
>-|-|TRBV20-1|TRBJ2-3
TGCAGTGCTAGGGGCAGCGTCACACAGCGAACAACAGATACGCAGTATTTT
CSARGSVTQRTTDTQYF
>-|few|TRBV24-1|TRBJ2-4
TGTGCCACCCCCCTAGCTGCCAAAAACATTCAGTACTTC
CATPLAAKNIQYF
>-|-|TRBV6-1|TRBJ1-5
TGTGCCAGCCTGGGCCATAGCAATCAGCCCCAGCATTTT
CASLGHSNQPQHF
>TRBD1|-|TRBV30|TRBJ1-4
TGTGCCTGGAGCCTTACAGGGGGCTCGAGAAAACTGTTTTTT
CAWSLTGGSRKLFF
>-|-|TRBV7-9|TRBJ1-1
TGTGCCAGCTCCGGACCCCAGGGAGGGGACACTGAAGCTTTCTTT
CASSGPQGGDTEAFF
>-|-|TRBV7-9|TRBJ2-1
TGTGCCAGCAGCTTATCAGGGACCGCCAATGAGCAGTTCTTC
CASSLSGTANEQFF
>-|few|TRBV6-1|TRBJ1-5
TGTGCCAGCAGTGAAGTGGGCAATCAGCCCCAGCATTTT
CASSEVGNQPQHF
>TRBD2|-|TRBV2|TRBJ2-3
TGTGCCAGCAACCCTAGCGGGCGGTTGGCGAAAGATACGCAGTATTTT
CASNPSGRLAKDTQYF
>TRBD1|-|TRBV15|TRBJ2-7
TGTGCCACCAGCGGTAACGCAGGGGGCGCGGGCGAGCAGTACTTC
CATSGNAGGAGEQYF
>-|few|TRBV7-9|TRBJ2-1
TGTGCCAGCGCGCCCTCCGGGGGGCGGTATAACAATGAGCAGTTCTTC
CASAPSGGRYNNEQFF